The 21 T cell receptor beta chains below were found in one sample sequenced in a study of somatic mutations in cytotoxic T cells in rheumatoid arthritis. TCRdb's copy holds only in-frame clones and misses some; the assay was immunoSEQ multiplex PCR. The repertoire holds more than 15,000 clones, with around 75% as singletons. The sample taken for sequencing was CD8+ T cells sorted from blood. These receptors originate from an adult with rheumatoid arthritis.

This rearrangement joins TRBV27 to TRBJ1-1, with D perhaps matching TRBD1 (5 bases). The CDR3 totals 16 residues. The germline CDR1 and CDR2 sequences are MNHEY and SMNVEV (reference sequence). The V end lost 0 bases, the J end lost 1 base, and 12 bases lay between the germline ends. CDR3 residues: CASSLSAGPKNTEAFF. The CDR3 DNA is TGTGCCAGCAGTTTATCCGCAGGGCCGAAGAACACTGAAGCTTTCTTT.

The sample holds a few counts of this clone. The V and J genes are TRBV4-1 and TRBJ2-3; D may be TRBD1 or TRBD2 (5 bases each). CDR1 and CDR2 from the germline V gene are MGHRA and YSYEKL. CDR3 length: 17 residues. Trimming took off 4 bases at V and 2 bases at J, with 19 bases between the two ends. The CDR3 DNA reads TGCGCCAGCAGCCGGAACGTGGGACCCGCTTACACAGATACGCAGTATTTT. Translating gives CASSRNVGPAYTDTQYF.

CDR3 residues: CASSEMGSGNYEQYF. The CDR3 coding sequence is TGTGCCAGCAGTGAAATGGGTAGCGGGAACTACGAGCAGTACTTC. This chain uses TRBV6-1 with TRBJ2-7; 8 bases are shared with TRBD2. The ends lost 2 bases at V and 3 bases at J; junction bases unmatched: 6. CDR3 length: 15 amino acids. CDR1 MNHNS and CDR2 SASEGT come from the germline V gene.

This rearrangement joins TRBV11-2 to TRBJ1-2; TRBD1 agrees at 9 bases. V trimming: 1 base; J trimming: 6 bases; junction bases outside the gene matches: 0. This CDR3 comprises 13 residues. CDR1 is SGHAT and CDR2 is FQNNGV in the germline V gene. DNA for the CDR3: TGTGCCAGCAGCTTAGGGACAGGGGATGGCTACACCTTC. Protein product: CASSLGTGDGYTF. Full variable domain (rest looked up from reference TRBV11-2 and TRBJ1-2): EAGVAQSPRYKIIEKRQSVAFWCNPISGHATLYWYQQILGQGPKLLIQFQNNGVVDDSQLPKDRFSAERLKGVDSTLKIQPAKLEDSAVYLCASSLGTGDGYTFGSGTRLTVV.

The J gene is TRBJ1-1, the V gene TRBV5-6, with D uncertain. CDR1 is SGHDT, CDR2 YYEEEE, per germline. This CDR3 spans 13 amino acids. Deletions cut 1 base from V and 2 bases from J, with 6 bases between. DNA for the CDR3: TGTGCCAGCAGCTTGACAGAAAACACTGAAGCTTTCTTT. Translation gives CASSLTENTEAFF.

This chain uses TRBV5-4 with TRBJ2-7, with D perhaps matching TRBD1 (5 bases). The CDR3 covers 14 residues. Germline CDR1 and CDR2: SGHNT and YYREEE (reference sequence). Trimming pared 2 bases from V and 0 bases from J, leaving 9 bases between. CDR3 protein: CASSFGQGSYEQYF. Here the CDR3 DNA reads TGTGCCAGCAGCTTTGGTCAGGGCTCCTACGAGCAGTACTTC.

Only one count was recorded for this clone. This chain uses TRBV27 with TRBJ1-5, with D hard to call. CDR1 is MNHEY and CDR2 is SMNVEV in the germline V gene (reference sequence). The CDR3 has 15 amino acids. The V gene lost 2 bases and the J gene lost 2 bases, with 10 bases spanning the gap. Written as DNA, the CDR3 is TGTGCCAGCAGTTTAGGAGCCCGAGGCAATCAGCCCCAGCATTTT. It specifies CASSLGARGNQPQHF.

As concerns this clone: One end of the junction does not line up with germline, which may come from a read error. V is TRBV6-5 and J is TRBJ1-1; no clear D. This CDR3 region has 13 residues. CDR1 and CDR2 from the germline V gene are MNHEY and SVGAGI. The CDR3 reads CASSDSGSTEAFF. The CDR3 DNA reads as TGTGCCAGCAGTGACTCAGGATCCACTGAAGCTTTCTTT.

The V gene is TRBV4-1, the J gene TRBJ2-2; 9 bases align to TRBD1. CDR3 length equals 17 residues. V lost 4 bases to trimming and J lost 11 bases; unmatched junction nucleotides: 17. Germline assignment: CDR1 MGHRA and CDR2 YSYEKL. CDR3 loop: CASSPQGQGRFRDELFF. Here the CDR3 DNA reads TGCGCCAGCAGCCCCCAAGGACAGGGGAGGTTCCGAGATGAGCTGTTTTTT.

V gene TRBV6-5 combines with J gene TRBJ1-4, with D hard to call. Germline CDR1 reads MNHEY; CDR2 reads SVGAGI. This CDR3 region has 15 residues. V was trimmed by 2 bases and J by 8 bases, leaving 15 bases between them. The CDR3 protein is CASSYDDEGREKLFF. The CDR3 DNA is TGTGCCAGCAGTTACGATGACGAGGGTAGGGAAAAACTGTTTTTT.

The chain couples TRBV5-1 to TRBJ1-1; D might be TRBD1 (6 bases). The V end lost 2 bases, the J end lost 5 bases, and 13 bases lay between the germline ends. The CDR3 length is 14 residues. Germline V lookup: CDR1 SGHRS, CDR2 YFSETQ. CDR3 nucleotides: TGCGCCAGCAGCTTTAACAGGGAGTTAACTGAAGCTTTCTTT. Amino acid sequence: CASSFNRELTEAFF.

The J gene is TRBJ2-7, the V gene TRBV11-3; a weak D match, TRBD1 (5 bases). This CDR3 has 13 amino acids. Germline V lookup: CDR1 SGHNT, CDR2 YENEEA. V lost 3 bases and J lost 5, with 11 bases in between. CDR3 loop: CASSLQGIDEQYF. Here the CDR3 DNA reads TGTGCCAGCAGCTTGCAGGGAATAGACGAGCAGTACTTC.

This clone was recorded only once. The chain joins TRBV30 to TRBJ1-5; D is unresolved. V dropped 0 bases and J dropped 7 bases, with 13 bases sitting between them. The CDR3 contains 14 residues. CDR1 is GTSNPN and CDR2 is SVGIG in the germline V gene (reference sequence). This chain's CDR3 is CAWSVETLSQPQHF. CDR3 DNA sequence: TGTGCCTGGAGTGTAGAGACCCTAAGCCAGCCCCAGCATTTT.

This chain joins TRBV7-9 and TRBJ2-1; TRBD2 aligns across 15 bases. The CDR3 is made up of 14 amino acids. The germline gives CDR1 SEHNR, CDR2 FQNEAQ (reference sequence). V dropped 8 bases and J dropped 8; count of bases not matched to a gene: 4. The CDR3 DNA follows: TGTGCCAGCCTCGGACTAGCGGGGGGGGATGAGCAGTTCTTC. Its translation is CASLGLAGGDEQFF.

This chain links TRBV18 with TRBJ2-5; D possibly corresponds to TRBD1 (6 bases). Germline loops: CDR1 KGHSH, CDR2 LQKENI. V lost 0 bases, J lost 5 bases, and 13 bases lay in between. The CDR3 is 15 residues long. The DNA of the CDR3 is TGTGCCAGCTCACCACCACAGGGCGCAGGGGAGACCCAGTACTTC. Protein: CASSPPQGAGETQYF.

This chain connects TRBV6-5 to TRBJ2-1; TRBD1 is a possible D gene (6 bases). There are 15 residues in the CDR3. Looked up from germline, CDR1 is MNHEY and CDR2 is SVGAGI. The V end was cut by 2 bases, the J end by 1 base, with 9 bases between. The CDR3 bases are TGTGCCAGCAGTTACGGGCAGGGGTCCTACAATGAGCAGTTCTTC. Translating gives CASSYGQGSYNEQFF.

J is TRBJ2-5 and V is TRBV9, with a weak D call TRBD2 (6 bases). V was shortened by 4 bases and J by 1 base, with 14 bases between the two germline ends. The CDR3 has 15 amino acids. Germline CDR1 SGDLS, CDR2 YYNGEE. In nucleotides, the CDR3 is TGTGCCAGCAGCTGGGAAGGTAGCGGCCAAGAGACCCAGTACTTC. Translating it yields CASSWEGSGQETQYF.

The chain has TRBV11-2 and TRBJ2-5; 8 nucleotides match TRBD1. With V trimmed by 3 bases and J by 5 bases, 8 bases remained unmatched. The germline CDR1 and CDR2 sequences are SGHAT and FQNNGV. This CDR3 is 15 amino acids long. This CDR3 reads CASSFRDRPPETQYF. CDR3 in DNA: TGTGCCAGCAGCTTTCGGGACAGGCCCCCGGAGACCCAGTACTTC.

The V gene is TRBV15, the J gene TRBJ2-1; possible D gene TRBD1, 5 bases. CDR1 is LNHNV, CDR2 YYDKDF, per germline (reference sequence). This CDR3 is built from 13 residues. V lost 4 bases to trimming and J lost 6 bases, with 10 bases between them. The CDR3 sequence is CATSTGHGNEQFF. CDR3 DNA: TGTGCCACCAGCACCGGACACGGCAATGAGCAGTTCTTC. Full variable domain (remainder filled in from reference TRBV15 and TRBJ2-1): DAMVIQNPRYQVTQFGKPVTLSCSQTLNHNVMYWYQQKSSQAPKLLFHYYDKDFNNEADTPDNFQSRRPNTSFCFLDIRSPGLGDTAMYLCATSTGHGNEQFFGPGTRLTVL.

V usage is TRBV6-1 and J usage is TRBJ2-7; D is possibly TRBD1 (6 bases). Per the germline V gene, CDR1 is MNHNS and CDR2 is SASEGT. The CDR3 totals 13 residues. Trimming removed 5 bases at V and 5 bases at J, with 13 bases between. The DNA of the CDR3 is TGTGCCAGCAGTAGGGGCAGGGGCCACGAGCAGTACTTC. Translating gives CASSRGRGHEQYF.

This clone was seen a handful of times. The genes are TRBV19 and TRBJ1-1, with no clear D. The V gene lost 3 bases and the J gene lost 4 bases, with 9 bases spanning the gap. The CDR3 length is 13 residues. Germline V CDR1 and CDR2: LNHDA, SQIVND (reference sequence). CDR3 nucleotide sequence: TGTGCCAGTAGTATGCCGTGGAGCACTGAAGCTTTCTTT. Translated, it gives CASSMPWSTEAFF.